This is a list of T cell receptor beta chains from one sample in a study of blood T cell repertoires in COVID-19. Clones were read by immunoSEQ multiplex PCR, and TCRdb kept only the in-frame ones, dropping some. The sample lists approximately 140,000 clones; more than 70% were seen once. Sequenced input: peripheral blood. The receptors come from a human donor in a cohort sampled during active COVID-19. The CDR3 runs from the conserved cysteine through the conserved F or W. The D gene is left open where the match is weak. Only part of the rows carry a size: once, few, many, or a class if the clone is expanded.

>TRBJ2-5|TRBD2|TRBV7-2|.
TGTGCCAGCAGCATGGGACTAGCGGCCCAAGAGACCCAGTACTTC
CASSMGLAAQETQYF
>TRBJ2-3|TRBD1|TRBV19|.
TGTGCCAGTAGACCACAGGGGGCGAGCACAGATACGCAGTATTTT
CASRPQGASTDTQYF
>TRBJ2-7|TRBD2|TRBV6-5|.
TGTGCCAGCAGTTACTCCGGGACTAGGAGCTCCTACGAGCAGTACTTC
CASSYSGTRSSYEQYF
>TRBJ2-5|TRBD2|TRBV27|.
TGTGCCAGCAGTTTAGACACGACTAGCGGGAGGGATTCAACCCAAGAGACCCAGTACTTC
CASSLDTTSGRDSTQETQYF
>TRBJ1-2|.|TRBV19|.
TGTGCCAGTAGTCTTGGCGGCACTGTTGGCTACACCTTC
CASSLGGTVGYTF
>TRBJ2-2|.|TRBV2|.
TGTGCCAGCTTAAAGGGTGGAGGAAGAGCGAACACCGGGGAGCTGTTTTTT
CASLKGGGRANTGELFF
>TRBJ2-5|.|TRBV3-1/TRBV3-2|.
TGTGCCAGCAGCCCAACAACGACGGGGACCCAGTACTTC
CASSPTTTGTQYF
>TRBJ2-5|.|TRBV9|.
TGTGCCAGCAGCCCTCGGGGCTCTGGAGGGGCAAGTGGGGAGACCCAGTACTTC
CASSPRGSGGASGETQYF
>TRBJ1-1|.|TRBV28|.
TGTGCCAGCGATAAGGCAGGAATGAACACTGAAGCTTTCTTT
CASDKAGMNTEAFF
>TRBJ2-1|TRBD1|TRBV24-1|.
TGTGCCACCGGCGGGGACAGGGGAAGGGGGAATGAGCAGTTCTTC
CATGGDRGRGNEQFF
>TRBJ1-1|.|TRBV6-5|once
TGTGCCAGCAGGTTCGACGGAGCCACTGAAGCTTTCTTT
CASRFDGATEAFF
>TRBJ2-1|TRBD2|TRBV7-3|.
TGTGCCAGCAGCCCCCAGGGTAGCGGGATTTTGGGGGAGCAGTTCTTC
CASSPQGSGILGEQFF
>TRBJ1-1|.|TRBV5-1|.
TGCGCCAGCAGCTTGGGGGGGCCGGGGAACACTGAAGCTTTCTTT
CASSLGGPGNTEAFF
>TRBJ2-7|.|TRBV7-6|.
TGTGCCAGCAGCCCCCTGTGGGGAGAGGACTACGAGCAGTACTTC
CASSPLWGEDYEQYF
>TRBJ1-6|.|TRBV11-2|few
TGTGCCAGCAGCTTAGGGGGCAATTCACCCCTCCACTTT
CASSLGGNSPLHF
>TRBJ1-2|.|TRBV15|.
TGTGCCACCAGCAGAGATTTTTCAGGGAATGGCTACACCTTC
CATSRDFSGNGYTF
>TRBJ1-2|TRBD1|TRBV3-1/TRBV3-2|.
TGTGCCAGCAGCCCGGACAGGTCCCTCTATGGCTACACCTTC
CASSPDRSLYGYTF
>TRBJ2-1|TRBD2|TRBV7-3|.
TGTGCCAGCAGCTTTAGCGGGGGCCGCACCAATGAGCAGTTCTTC
CASSFSGGRTNEQFF
>TRBJ2-1|.|TRBV19|few
TGTGCCAGTAGGGGGGGAGGCCTCGGTTCGGGTTCCTACAATGAGCAGTTCTTC
CASRGGGLGSGSYNEQFF
>TRBJ2-7|TRBD1|TRBV7-9|.
TGTGCCAGCACCCCCGGCGGGACAGGGTGGAGAGAGCAGTACTTC
CASTPGGTGWREQYF
>TRBJ2-2|.|TRBV9|.
TGTGCCAGCAGCCGTCTAGCGTCGAACACCGGGGAGCTGTTTTTT
CASSRLASNTGELFF
>TRBJ2-3|TRBD2|TRBV6-2/TRBV6-3|.
TGTGCCAGCAGTTACGATGGGACTAGCGGGACCCTTAAAGGGACAGATACGCAGTATTTT
CASSYDGTSGTLKGTDTQYF
>TRBJ2-3|TRBD2|TRBV3-1/TRBV3-2|.
TGTGCCAGCAGCCAAGCCGGCGGGGGGGCAGATACGCAGTATTTT
CASSQAGGGADTQYF
>TRBJ2-5|.|TRBV5-4|.
TGTGCCAGCAGCCAGGGGGGCAGCAAGAGGCTAAAGACCCAGTACTTC
CASSQGGSKRLKTQYF
>TRBJ1-1|.|TRBV5-1|.
TGCGCCAGCAGCTTCCGGACAGAGAACACTGAAGCTTTCTTT
CASSFRTENTEAFF
>TRBJ2-4|.|TRBV28|.
TGTGCCAGCATCGGTGGACAGGCCGGGGGCATTCAGTACTTC
CASIGGQAGGIQYF
>TRBJ2-5|TRBD2|TRBV7-2|.
TGTGCCAGCAGCTTCCAAGCGGGGCGAGAGACCCAGTACTTC
CASSFQAGRETQYF
>TRBJ1-3|.|TRBV12-3/TRBV12-4|.
TGTGCCGCTTGGCGGAGCTCTGGAAACACCATATATTTT
CAAWRSSGNTIYF
>TRBJ2-3|.|TRBV5-1|.
TGCGCCAGCAGCTTGGGTAATAGAGGCACAGATACGCAGTATTTT
CASSLGNRGTDTQYF
>TRBJ2-7|.|TRBV7-9|.
TGTGCCAGCAGCTTAGCGCGGGTGGAGCAGTACTTC
CASSLARVEQYF
>TRBJ1-6|TRBD1|TRBV3-1/TRBV3-2|.
TGTGCCAGCAGCCATCTCTCGGGACAGGGAGCTTCACCCCTCCACTTT
CASSHLSGQGASPLHF
>TRBJ1-1|.|TRBV30|.
TGTGCCTGGAGTTCTCAGGGGTACACTGAAGCTTTCTTT
CAWSSQGYTEAFF
>TRBJ2-7|.|TRBV4-2|.
TGTGCCAGCAGCCAAGACAGGTTCGAGCAGTACTTC
CASSQDRFEQYF
>TRBJ2-5|TRBD1|TRBV19|.
TGTGCCAGTAGTATAGAGAAGGACAGGGGACGGGAGACCCAGTACTTC
CASSIEKDRGRETQYF
>TRBJ1-2|TRBD1|TRBV19|.
TGTGCCAGTACGTACGTAAAAGAAGGGGACAGGGGATACCAAGGCCCGTTCGGCTACACCTTC
CASTYVKEGDRGYQGPFGYTF
>TRBJ2-7|.|TRBV11-2|.
TGTGCCAGCAGCTTAGACAGGCTAACCTACGAGCAGTACTTC
CASSLDRLTYEQYF
>TRBJ2-2|TRBD2|TRBV4-2|.
TGTGCCAGCAGCCCGTGGGGGGAGGGCCCCGGGGAGCTGTTTTTT
CASSPWGEGPGELFF
>TRBJ2-5|.|TRBV15|once
TGTGCCACCAGTACGGAGTACCAAGAGACCCAGTACTTC
CATSTEYQETQYF
>TRBJ1-2|.|TRBV5-4|once
TGTGCCGGATCCAGGGGAAGGGACTATGGCTACACCTTC
CAGSRGRDYGYTF
>TRBJ2-1|.|TRBV5-1|once
TGCGCCAGCAGCTTAGACGAGGGCTCTTACAATGAGCAGTTCTTC
CASSLDEGSYNEQFF
>TRBJ1-2|.|TRBV5-4|.
TGTGCCAGCAGCCCGGGGACTTCAAACTATGGCTACACCTTC
CASSPGTSNYGYTF
>TRBJ2-3|TRBD2|TRBV19|.
TGTGCCAGTAGTGTGGGACTAGCGGGCATCCATAGCACAGATACGCAGTATTTT
CASSVGLAGIHSTDTQYF
>TRBJ2-7|.|TRBV7-8|once
TGTGCCAGCAGCTTAGGGACTTTCTCCTACGAGCAGTACTTC
CASSLGTFSYEQYF
>TRBJ1-4|TRBD1|TRBV5-5|once
TGTGCCAGCAGCTTCGGAGACAGGGGGTATGGTGAAAAACTGTTTTTT
CASSFGDRGYGEKLFF
>TRBJ2-2|.|TRBV9|few
TGTGCCAGCAGTACAGGGTTGAGGGCAATCGGGGAGCTGTTTTTT
CASSTGLRAIGELFF
>TRBJ1-5|TRBD1|TRBV28|.
TGTGCCAGCAGTTCCACAGGGGGACCCAATCAGCCCCAGCATTTT
CASSSTGGPNQPQHF
>TRBJ1-1|.|TRBV7-8|.
TGTGCCAGCAGCCCAATAGGGGGTAAAGGCACTGAAGCTTTCTTT
CASSPIGGKGTEAFF